The 27 T cell receptor beta chains below all came from one sample that was sequenced in a study of cytomegalovirus exposure and HLA in healthy donors. Vbeta (60) and Jbeta (13) primers were used in the PCR. The table came from immunoSEQ multiplex PCR; TCRdb's copy has only in-frame clones and leaves some out. Here the sample spans 65,000 to 85,000 clones, roughly a tenth being singletons. Material for sequencing was PBMCs. These receptors all stem from a man aged 55-75 years in good health and CMV-seropositive.

The chain uses TRBV7-9 and TRBJ2-7; D is ambiguous. This CDR3 has 14 residues. V was clipped by 1 base and J by 1 base, with 8 bases between them. Germline assignment: CDR1 SEHNR and CDR2 FQNEAQ (reference sequence). The CDR3 sequence: CASSLGAQSYEQYV. The CDR3 DNA reads as TGTGCCAGCAGCTTAGGGGCCCAGTCCTACGAGCAGTACGTC.

This clone was seen only a few times. V and J are TRBV5-4 and TRBJ2-7; D gene unclear. The CDR3 spans 13 residues. V dropped 2 bases and J dropped 6 bases, with 12 bases sitting between them. CDR1 and CDR2 (germline): SGHNT, YYREEE (reference sequence). This CDR3 is CASSFIASGEQYV. The CDR3 bases are TGTGCCAGCAGCTTTATCGCCTCAGGCGAGCAGTACGTC.

This clone was seen only a few times. The chain couples TRBV29-1 to TRBJ2-7; 12 bases align to TRBD1. Trimming cost V 4 bases and J 4 bases; bases outside gene matches: 5. The CDR3 is made up of 14 amino acids. CDR1 and CDR2 from the germline V gene are SQVTM and ANQGSEA. CDR3 amino acids: CSVVGQGAVYEQYF. DNA for the CDR3: TGCAGCGTTGTGGGACAGGGGGCGGTATACGAGCAGTACTTC.

The chain recombines TRBV29-1 with TRBJ2-7; TRBD1 matches at 9 bases. Germline V lookup: CDR1 SQVTM, CDR2 ANQGSEA. J was trimmed by 2 bases and V by 4 bases; bases with no gene match: 3. This CDR3 has 13 amino acids. Here the CDR3 reads CSVGDRVTYEQYV. For the CDR3, the DNA is TGCAGCGTTGGGGACAGGGTCACCTACGAGCAGTACGTC.

This clone was seen a few times. The gene calls are TRBV5-8 and TRBJ1-2, with 7 bases lining up with TRBD1. The CDR3 extends over 14 amino acids. The germline V gene encodes CDR1 SGHTS and CDR2 YDEGEE. J lost 4 bases, V lost 1 base, and 4 bases had no gene match. The CDR3 loop reads CASSLWTGSYGYTF. CDR3 in DNA: TGTGCCAGCAGCTTGTGGACAGGCTCCTATGGCTACACCTTC.

V gene TRBV7-3 combines with J gene TRBJ1-6, with D possibly matching TRBD1 (5 bases). CDR3 length equals 15 residues. Trimming removed 5 bases at V and 5 bases at J, with 13 bases between. CDR1 SGHTA and CDR2 FQGTGA come from the germline V gene. This CDR3 is CASSPYAGNNSPLHF. The CDR3 bases are TGTGCCAGCAGCCCGTACGCAGGGAATAATTCACCCCTCCACTTT. Filled out from reference TRBV7-3 and TRBJ1-6, the complete variable domain reads GAGVSQTPSNKVTEKGKYVELRCDPISGHTALYWYRQSLGQGPEFLIYFQGTGAADDSGLPNDRFFAVRPEGSVSTLKIQRTERGDSAVYLCASSPYAGNNSPLHFGNGTRLTVT.

The genes are TRBV5-1 and TRBJ1-2, with TRBD1 identical over 10 bases. The CDR3 covers 15 residues. Germline trimming cut 4 bases from V and 4 bases from J; bases unmatched to any gene: 7. CDR1 is SGHRS and CDR2 is YFSETQ in the germline V gene. As DNA, the CDR3 is TGCGCCAGCAGCATTCGACAGGGGGCGAGCTATGGCTACACCTTC. This codes for CASSIRQGASYGYTF.

This clone appeared a few times. The chain recombines TRBV6-5 with TRBJ2-7; maybe TRBD2 (5 bases). CDR3 length: 13 amino acids. Germline V gene data show CDR1 as MNHEY and CDR2 as SVGAGI. V shed 7 bases and J shed 7 bases, with 17 bases lying between them. CDR3 region: CASTIEGTGEQYF. In nucleotides, the CDR3 is TGTGCCAGCACTATCGAAGGCACGGGGGAGCAGTACTTC.

This clone was seen a few times. The identical CDR3 is also encoded by other nucleotide sequences in the sample. J is TRBJ1-2 and V is TRBV7-9, with 7 bases identical to TRBD1. CDR1 and CDR2 from the germline V gene are SEHNR and FQNEAQ (reference sequence). The V segment lost 1 base and the J segment 2 bases; nucleotides outside the gene matches: 1. The CDR3 covers 14 residues. CDR3 coding DNA: TGTGCCAGCAGCTTAGGACAGGGCAACTATGGCTACACCTTC. It codes for CASSLGQGNYGYTF. The full variable domain, rest sourced from reference TRBV7-9 and TRBJ1-2, is DTGVSQNPRHKITKRGQNVTFRCDPISEHNRLYWYRQTLGQGPEFLTYFQNEAQLEKSRLLSDRFSAERPKGSFSTLEIQRTEQGDSAMYLCASSLGQGNYGYTFGSGTRLTVV.

The chain joins TRBV6-1 to TRBJ2-2, with D uncertain. Trimming removed 5 bases at V and 3 bases at J, with 4 bases between. The CDR3 sequence is 12 residues long. Germline V CDR1 and CDR2: MNHNS, SASEGT. The CDR3 sequence: CASSPYTGELFF. CDR3 nucleotide sequence: TGTGCCAGCAGTCCTTACACCGGGGAGCTGTTTTTT.

The chain recombines TRBV6-1 with TRBJ1-2; the match to TRBD1 covers 10 bases. There are 14 residues in the CDR3. Germline assignment: CDR1 MNHNS and CDR2 SASEGT. V dropped 4 bases and J dropped 8; count of bases not matched to a gene: 7. This CDR3 reads CASSASGQGWGYTF. In DNA, the CDR3 is TGTGCCAGCAGTGCCTCGGGACAGGGGTGGGGCTACACCTTC.

The rearrangement links TRBV19 to TRBJ2-1, with TRBD1 matching over 7 bases. CDR3 length equals 16 residues. The germline V gene encodes CDR1 LNHDA and CDR2 SQIVND (reference sequence). The V and J ends lost 2 bases and 6 bases, in that order; junction bases with no gene match: 10. CDR3 coding DNA: TGTGCCAGTAGTATACGAGGGGACAGCCTGGGCAATGAGCAGTTCTTC. This translates into CASSIRGDSLGNEQFF.

This clone was found a few times. The chain employs TRBV28 and TRBJ2-1; a weak D match, TRBD2 (6 bases). V was clipped by 4 bases and J by 0 bases, with 10 bases between them. The CDR3 is made up of 15 amino acids. The germline CDR1 and CDR2 sequences are MDHEN and SYDVKM. The CDR3 DNA sequence: TGTGCCAGCAGTTCCGGGGGTACCTCCTACAATGAGCAGTTCTTC. It codes for CASSSGGTSYNEQFF.

This clone was seen only a few times. The chain uses TRBV5-1 and TRBJ2-2; D may be TRBD1 (6 bases). Trimming cost V 0 bases and J 5 bases, with 11 bases left between them. CDR1 is SGHRS, CDR2 YFSETQ, per germline. The CDR3 totals 15 residues. The CDR3 region has the DNA TGCGCCAGCAGCTTGGAGGCTCAGGGGACCGGGGAGCTGTTTTTT. Translated: CASSLEAQGTGELFF.

For this clone: One junction end does not reproduce the germline sequence, and a read error may be involved. The chain couples TRBV7-6 to TRBJ1-4; D gene unclear. Germline V gene lookup returns CDR1 SGHVS and CDR2 FNYEAQ. This CDR3 contains 16 residues. CDR3 loop: CASSLGRESANEKLFF. The DNA of the CDR3 is TGTGCAAGCAGCTTAGGGCGGGAGTCAGCTAATGAAAAACTGTTTTTT.

The chain couples TRBV10-3 to TRBJ1-6; D is uncertain. The CDR3 consists of 14 residues. V gave up 7 bases and J gave up 5 bases, with 12 bases separating them. The germline V gene has CDR1 ENHRY and CDR2 SYGVKD. The CDR3 region is CAITRGNDNSPLHF. In DNA form, the CDR3 reads TGTGCCATCACCCGGGGAAATGATAATTCACCCCTCCACTTT.

In this sample, this clone turned up a few times. The V call is TRBV5-6, the J call TRBJ2-7, with TRBD2 matching over 9 bases. Trimming took 0 bases from V and 11 from J; bases not matched to a gene: 6. Germline V lookup: CDR1 SGHDT, CDR2 YYEEEE. The CDR3 contains 13 residues. The CDR3 coding sequence is TGTGCCAGCAGCTTGGAGAGACTAGCGGAGGAGTACTTC. This encodes CASSLERLAEEYF.

This clone was observed at least ten times. This chain uses TRBV11-2 with TRBJ2-2, with a weak D call TRBD2 (5 bases). The germline V gene encodes CDR1 SGHAT and CDR2 FQNNGV. This CDR3 has 16 amino acids. V dropped 5 bases and J dropped 6 bases, with 19 bases sitting between them. This chain's CDR3 is CASSPAMRGPPGELFF. CDR3 sequence (DNA): TGTGCCAGCAGCCCGGCTATGAGAGGGCCCCCCGGGGAGCTGTTTTTT.

This sequence joins TRBV28 and TRBJ2-1, with 9 bases lining up with TRBD1. The CDR3 has 13 amino acids. V shed 6 bases, J shed 5 bases, and the junction held 2 bases outside the gene matches. In germline, CDR1 is MDHEN, CDR2 SYDVKM. The CDR3 spells CASRGTGNNEQFF. CDR3 in DNA: TGTGCCAGCAGGGGGACAGGGAACAATGAGCAGTTCTTC.

The CDR3 is CSASSGNTIYF. Written as DNA, the CDR3 is TGCAGTGCTAGTTCAGGGAACACCATATATTTT. The genes are TRBV20-1 and TRBJ1-3, with a tentative D call TRBD1 (5 bases). V lost 3 bases to trimming and J lost 7 bases, with 7 bases between them. CDR3 length: 11 amino acids. Germline assignment: CDR1 DFQATT and CDR2 SNEGSKA (reference sequence).

This clone was observed a few times. This chain uses TRBV5-1 with TRBJ2-2, with D possibly TRBD2 on 6 matching bases. V was clipped by 2 bases and J by 2 bases, with 10 bases between them. In germline, CDR1 is SGHRS, CDR2 YFSETQ. CDR3 size: 15 residues. The CDR3 nucleotides read TGCGCCAGCAGCTTCCGGGACTCTAACACCGGGGAGCTGTTTTTT. It specifies CASSFRDSNTGELFF.

This clone was seen only a few times. The chain couples TRBV2 to TRBJ2-5, with D possibly being TRBD1 (6 bases). The CDR3 loop spans 13 amino acids. The V end lost 5 bases, the J end lost 5 bases, and 12 bases lay between the germline ends. Germline CDR1 is SNHLY and CDR2 is FYNNEI. CDR3 loop: CASSLQGMETQYF. The CDR3 DNA is TGTGCCAGCAGTCTCCAGGGGATGGAGACCCAGTACTTC.

V gene TRBV7-2 combines with J gene TRBJ2-7; 7 positions agree with TRBD2. Germline loops: CDR1 SGHTA, CDR2 FQGNSA. The junction had 7 bases not matched to a gene; V was cut back by 6 bases and J by 2 bases. The CDR3 totals 14 residues. CDR3: CASSFKRGPYEQYF. The CDR3 region has the DNA TGTGCCAGCAGTTTTAAGCGGGGACCCTACGAGCAGTACTTC.

This clone was observed a handful of times. The J gene is TRBJ1-1, the V gene TRBV29-1, with D uncertain. V was trimmed by 8 bases and J by 1 base, leaving 8 bases between them. The CDR3 has 11 amino acids. Germline lookup yields CDR1 SQVTM and CDR2 ANQGSEA. The CDR3: CSYYGNTEAFF. The DNA for the CDR3 is TGCAGCTATTACGGGAACACTGAAGCTTTCTTT. Together with reference TRBV29-1 and TRBJ1-1, the CDR3 gives the full variable domain: SAVISQKPSRDICQRGTSLTIQCQVDSQVTMMFWYRQQPGQSLTLIATANQGSEATYESGFVIDKFPISRPNLTFSTLTVSNMSPEDSSIYLCSYYGNTEAFFGQGTRLTVV.

The gene calls are TRBV7-9 and TRBJ1-1; 9 nucleotides line up with TRBD1. Germline loops: CDR1 SEHNR, CDR2 FQNEAQ (reference sequence). The length of the CDR3 is 14 residues. J was trimmed by 7 bases and V by 5 bases; bases with no gene match: 8. The CDR3 region is CASSPGTGWHEAFF. CDR3 bases: TGTGCCAGCAGCCCCGGGACAGGGTGGCATGAAGCTTTCTTT.

This clone appeared a few times. This rearrangement joins TRBV6-1 to TRBJ2-3; the D gene is possibly TRBD2 (5 bases). Germline values: CDR1 MNHNS, CDR2 SASEGT. Trimming removed 8 bases from V and 2 bases from J, with 11 bases in between. The CDR3 totals 13 residues. The CDR3 region is CASQRDLTDTQYF. CDR3 DNA: TGTGCCAGCCAACGGGATCTCACAGATACGCAGTATTTT.

This chain links TRBV5-1 with TRBJ1-2, with 9 bases identical to TRBD1. Germline CDR1 SGHRS, CDR2 YFSETQ. The CDR3 sequence is 14 residues long. V shed 4 bases and J 3 bases; nucleotides not matched to a gene: 4. This CDR3 is CASSMTGGDYGYTF. The CDR3 DNA is TGCGCCAGCAGCATGACAGGGGGAGACTATGGCTACACCTTC. Complete variable domain (other parts from reference TRBV5-1 and TRBJ1-2): KAGVTQTPRYLIKTRGQQVTLSCSPISGHRSVSWYQQTPGQGLQFLFEYFSETQRNKGNFPGRFSGRQFSNSRSEMNVSTLELGDSALYLCASSMTGGDYGYTFGSGTRLTVV.